Detailed here is one TCR beta chain. Its antigen is currently unknown. This sample is drawn from a study of cytomegalovirus exposure and HLA in healthy donors. Findings and caveats of the study: An Asian-associated ancestry cluster reportedly showed fewer N-insertions than the roughly 670-donor mean in a later analysis.

Use of 60 Vbeta and 13 Jbeta primers characterized the PCR. Assay used: immunoSEQ multiplex PCR; TCRdb lists only in-frame clones, some missing. Recorded for this sample: roughly 190,000 clones. V shed 3 bases, J shed 0 bases, and the junction held 3 bases outside the gene matches. The CDR3 is made up of 15 amino acids. CDR1 and CDR2 from the germline V gene are MGHRA and YSYEKL. The chain recombines TRBV4-1 with TRBJ1-2; TRBD1 matches 8 bases. The sequence was obtained from a woman aged 18-30 years in good health and CMV-seropositive. Material: PBMCs. CDR3 coding DNA: TGCGCCAGCAGCCATCTACAGGGGGCTAACTATGGCTACACCTTC. Protein: CASSHLQGANYGYTF.